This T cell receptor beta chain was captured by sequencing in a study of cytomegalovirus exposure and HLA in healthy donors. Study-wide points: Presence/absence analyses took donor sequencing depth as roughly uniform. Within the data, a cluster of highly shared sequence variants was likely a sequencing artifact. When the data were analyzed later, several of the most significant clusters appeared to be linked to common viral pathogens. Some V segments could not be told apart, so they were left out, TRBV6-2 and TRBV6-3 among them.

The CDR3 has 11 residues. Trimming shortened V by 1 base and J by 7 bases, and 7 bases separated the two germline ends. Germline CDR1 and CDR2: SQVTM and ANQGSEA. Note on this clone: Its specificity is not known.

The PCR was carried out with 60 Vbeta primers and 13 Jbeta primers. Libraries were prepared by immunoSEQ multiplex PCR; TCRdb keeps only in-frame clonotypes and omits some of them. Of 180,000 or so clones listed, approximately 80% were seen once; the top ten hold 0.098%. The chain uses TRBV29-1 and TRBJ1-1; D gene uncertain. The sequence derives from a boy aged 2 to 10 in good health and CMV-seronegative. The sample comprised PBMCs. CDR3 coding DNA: TGCAGCGTTGAAGCAGTAAGTGAAGCTTTCTTT. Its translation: CSVEAVSEAFF.